The present T cell receptor (beta chain) was sequenced within a study of OX40 agonist ivuxolimab in advanced cancers. Germline CDR1 is PRHDT and CDR2 is FYEKMQ (reference sequence). The CDR3 runs 11 residues. Trimming pared 0 bases from V and 5 bases from J, leaving 2 bases between. The protocol was immunoSEQ multiplex PCR, while the TCRdb copy is restricted to in-frame clones and leaves out a portion. The data contain about 20,000 clones, under 90% of them seen just once; the ten biggest clones take up roughly 22%. The chain carries TRBV13 and TRBJ2-7; no definite D call. Here the sequenced sample was CD4+ or CD8+ T cells sorted from blood, taken in a trial of the OX40 agonist ivuxolimab. This TCR came from an adult with an advanced solid tumor such as melanoma, head and neck, liver or kidney cancer. DNA for the CDR3: TGTGCCAGCAGCTTAGGGGACGAGCAGTACTTC. Its translation: CASSLGDEQYF.